One and the same sample provided the 4 T cell receptor beta chains below, sequenced in a study of regulatory T cells in long-lasting Graves disease. Library construction for TCR beta used iRepertoire HTBI primers and Arm-PCR of CDR3 regions. From the multiplex PCR reads, TCRdb called clonotypes with MiXCR, one entry per CDR3 protein. The sample lists 410,000 or so distinct CDR3 sequences; around 14% were seen once. The time point here: newly diagnosed GD, antithyroid drugs for less than 3 months. TCR sequences were obtained from RNA taken from PBMCs. In addition, the sample was reused for a study of T cells in Graves' hyperthyroidism and ophthalmopathy.

The source was peripheral blood mononuclear cells (PBMCs), collected at new diagnosis, from a patient treated with antithyroid drugs. The receptors were gathered from a woman in her 30s with Graves disease.

The sample holds many counts of this clonotype. The J gene is TRBJ2-7, the V gene TRBV6-2 or TRBV6-3, with TRBD1 matching 9 bases. Germline V lookup: CDR1 MNHEY, CDR2 SVGEGT. The ends lost 2 bases at V and 5 bases at J; junction bases unmatched: 10. This CDR3 is built from 16 residues. The CDR3 DNA sequence: TGTGCCAGCAGTTACGTAGGGGGGACAGGGAGGCACGAGCAGTACTTC. Amino acid sequence: CASSYVGGTGRHEQYF.

This clonotype occurred many times. V and J are TRBV30 and TRBJ2-4; D remains unclear. Germline CDR1 and CDR2: GTSNPN and SVGIG (reference sequence). With 3 bases removed from V and 0 bases from J, the gap between germline ends came to 6 bases. The CDR3 runs 13 residues. CDR3 DNA sequence: TGTGCCTGGAGGGGCTTAGCCAAAAACATTCAGTACTTC. It translates to CAWRGLAKNIQYF.

The V gene is TRBV5-4, the J gene TRBJ2-2; tentatively, D is TRBD2 (5 bases). The CDR3 has 17 amino acids. V was trimmed by 2 bases and J by 6 bases, leaving 20 bases between them. Looked up from germline, CDR1 is SGHNT and CDR2 is YYREEE (reference sequence). The CDR3 sequence is CASSLTVRRGFAGELFF. The CDR3 bases are TGTGCCAGCAGCTTAACGGTGAGGCGAGGGTTCGCCGGGGAGCTGTTTTTT.

The V and J genes are TRBV6-5 and TRBJ2-3, with D tentatively TRBD1 (5 bases). This CDR3 is built from 17 residues. Germline CDR1 and CDR2: MNHEY and SVGAGI. Trimming removed 0 bases at V and 1 base at J, with 14 bases between. This chain's CDR3 is CASSYSVRAQGTDTQYF. CDR3 bases: TGTGCCAGCAGTTACTCTGTCAGGGCCCAGGGCACAGATACGCAGTATTTT.